A selection of T cell receptor beta chains follows, all from one sample in a study of T-cell reconstitution after alpha-beta-depleted transplantation in children. MiXCR was run by TCRdb on the PCR reads, yielding one entry per CDR3 protein. The table has 300,000 to 350,000 distinct CDR3 sequences, about 17% seen once. Sequencing used PBMCs, mostly from graft donor cells, obtained 360 days after TCRalphabeta/CD19-depleted stem cell transplant. Receptors originate from a male patient between 2 and 9 years old who had a stem cell transplant for acute lymphoblastic leukemia, so the T cells may come from the graft donor. Each CDR3 is given with its conserved first and last residue. The D gene is left open where the match is weak. Where a row states a size, it is once, few, many or the class of an expanded clone; other rows omit it.

v_call	clone_size	j_call	d_call	cdr3_nt	cdr3_aa
TRBV7-6	-	TRBJ2-3	-	TGTGCCAGCAGCGCTGTCCCTTTGGGGGTTAGCACAGATACGCAGTATTTT	CASSAVPLGVSTDTQYF
TRBV14	few	TRBJ2-1	TRBD2	TGTGCCAGCAGCCATCTAGCGGGGCGACCGATCAATGAGCAGTTCTTC	CASSHLAGRPINEQFF
TRBV4-1	few	TRBJ2-3	-	TGCGCCAGCAGCCTGTCCCCTAGCGCCGGCACAGATACGCAGTATTTT	CASSLSPSAGTDTQYF
TRBV11-2	few	TRBJ2-3	TRBD2	TGTGCCAGCAACCGACTAGCGGGACCAGATACGCAGTATTTT	CASNRLAGPDTQYF
TRBV9	-	TRBJ2-4	-	TGTGCCAGCAGTGGGACGGACGAAAACATTCAGTACTTC	CASSGTDENIQYF
TRBV29-1	many	TRBJ2-3	TRBD1	TGCAGCGTGACTCCCGGGACAGGGGGGACAGATACGCAGTATTTT	CSVTPGTGGTDTQYF
TRBV11-2	few	TRBJ2-7	TRBD1	TGTGCCAGCAGCTTGTTCCGGGGACAGTACGAGCAGTACTTC	CASSLFRGQYEQYF
TRBV29-1	few	TRBJ2-1	TRBD2	TGCAGCGTTGGACTAGCCCTCAACTACAATGAGCAGTTCTTC	CSVGLALNYNEQFF
TRBV10-3	few	TRBJ2-3	TRBD1	TGTGCCATCAGTGAGGGGGACAGGGGGCGAGGGACAGATACGCAGTATTTT	CAISEGDRGRGTDTQYF
TRBV20-1	few	TRBJ1-4	TRBD1	TGCAGTGCCCCCAGGCTACAGGGGACTGTGGAGAAACTGTTTTTT	CSAPRLQGTVEKLFF
TRBV11-2	many	TRBJ1-1	-	TGTGCCAGCAGCTTAGACCCGGGAGGCACTGAAGCTTTCTTT	CASSLDPGGTEAFF
TRBV28	many	TRBJ2-7	-	TGTGCCAGCAGTTTACTAGAAGGTCTGGACGAGCAGTACTTC	CASSLLEGLDEQYF
TRBV19	-	TRBJ2-3	TRBD2	TGTGCCAGTAGTATAACAGTCCTAGCGGGACATTTTGGAGGCACAGATACGCAGTATTTT	CASSITVLAGHFGGTDTQYF
TRBV12-3/TRBV12-4	-	TRBJ1-5	TRBD1	TGTGCCAGCAGTTTTGGACAGGGACCTTTAAATCAGCCCCAGCATTTT	CASSFGQGPLNQPQHF
TRBV3-1	few	TRBJ1-2	-	TGTGCCAGCAGCCAGCCGGGGAGTAACTATGGCTACACCTTC	CASSQPGSNYGYTF
TRBV6-2/TRBV6-3	-	TRBJ2-1	-	TGTGCCAGCAGTCCCGACCGCCACACCTACAATGAGCAGTTCTTC	CASSPDRHTYNEQFF
TRBV15	many	TRBJ2-6	-	TGTGCCACCAGCAGAGATGGCGGCAGGATTTTATCTGGGGCCAACGTCCTGACTTTC	CATSRDGGRILSGANVLTF
TRBV19	-	TRBJ1-6	TRBD1	TGTGCAGCTGGGACAGGGGTATCACCCCTCCACTTT	CAAGTGVSPLHF
TRBV6-1	-	TRBJ2-5	-	TGTGCCAGCACCGTTCTAGCGACCCAAGAGACCCAGTACTTC	CASTVLATQETQYF
TRBV28	-	TRBJ2-7	-	TGTGCCAGCACGGACGCACCTTTTTCCTACGAGCAGTACTTC	CASTDAPFSYEQYF
TRBV11-3	once	TRBJ2-1	TRBD2	TGTGCCAGCAGCCATAGGTTGGCGGGAGACGCCAATGAGCAGTTCTTC	CASSHRLAGDANEQFF
TRBV20-1	-	TRBJ2-3	TRBD1	TGCAGTGCTAGATCCTCGGACAGGGTCTCAGATACGCAGTATTTT	CSARSSDRVSDTQYF
TRBV28	few	TRBJ2-7	-	TGTGCCAGCAGTTTAGCAGGGTCGAGGTCGTCGTTACAGTACTTC	CASSLAGSRSSLQYF
TRBV24-1	many	TRBJ2-1	-	TGTGCCACCAGTGACTCGGTCAGCCCCTCCTACAATGAGCAGTTCTTC	CATSDSVSPSYNEQFF
TRBV6-1	-	TRBJ1-1	TRBD1	TGTGCCAGCAGTCCGAGGGACAGGAAGAACACTGAAGCTTTCTTT	CASSPRDRKNTEAFF
TRBV10-3	-	TRBJ2-2	-	TGTGCCACAATCGACAAAACCGGGGAGCTGTTTTTT	CATIDKTGELFF
TRBV4-2	few	TRBJ2-7	-	TGTGCCAGCAGCCAAGGGGCAATCTACGAGCAGTACTTC	CASSQGAIYEQYF
TRBV6-5	few	TRBJ2-5	-	TGTGCCAGCAGTTACTTAGGGGATAGGGAGACCCAGTACTTC	CASSYLGDRETQYF
TRBV11-2	few	TRBJ2-7	-	TGTGCCAGCAGCTTATTCCTTGAGCAGTACTTC	CASSLFLEQYF
TRBV5-1	few	TRBJ2-1	-	TGCGCCAGCAGCGGACAGTTCACCTACGGGATACTCAACAATGAGCAGTTCTTC	CASSGQFTYGILNNEQFF
TRBV20-1	-	TRBJ1-2	-	TGCAGTGCTAGAGATCCGGCGAACTATGGCTACACCTTC	CSARDPANYGYTF
TRBV3-1	few	TRBJ2-1	-	TGTGCCAGCAGCCAGGTAACAGGGCCTAGCGGCAATGAGCAGTTCTTC	CASSQVTGPSGNEQFF
TRBV4-1	-	TRBJ2-7	-	TGCGCCAGCAGCCAAGATAGGAGCGGAGAAGCCTACGAGCAGTACTTC	CASSQDRSGEAYEQYF
TRBV3-1	-	TRBJ2-1	-	TGTGCCAGCAGCCAAGGGTCCGTTGAGCAGTTCTTC	CASSQGSVEQFF
TRBV11-2	few	TRBJ2-1	-	TGTGCCAGCAGCGATCACAGGGTCCGGACGACCTACAATGAGCAGTTCTTC	CASSDHRVRTTYNEQFF
TRBV6-5	few	TRBJ2-3	-	TGTGCCAGCAAGGAGGAGGGTCCCACAGATACGCAGTATTTT	CASKEEGPTDTQYF
TRBV7-2	-	TRBJ2-3	-	TGTGCCAGCAGCTTGTTGGGACTGGTTTCAGAACTAGGGGCTGGCACAGATACGCAGTATTTT	CASSLLGLVSELGAGTDTQYF
TRBV4-2	few	TRBJ2-2	-	TGTGCCAGCAGCCACGGCTGGGCAAACCTAGAGGACACCGGGGAGCTGTTTTTT	CASSHGWANLEDTGELFF
TRBV9	many	TRBJ2-2	-	TGTGCCAGCAGCGTACAAGCGCAGACGAACACCGGGGAGCTGTTTTTT	CASSVQAQTNTGELFF
TRBV5-6	many	TRBJ2-1	-	TGTGCCAGCAGCTTCGGGGCAAGGAATGAGCAGTTCTTC	CASSFGARNEQFF
TRBV12-3/TRBV12-4	few	TRBJ1-5	-	TGTGCCAGCAGTCTATCCATACTCGTGAGGGCACACAATCAGCCCCAGCATTTT	CASSLSILVRAHNQPQHF
TRBV20-1	many	TRBJ2-5	-	TGCAGTGCTAGAGATCAGGGGCGGAAGACCCAGTACTTC	CSARDQGRKTQYF
TRBV28	few	TRBJ2-5	-	TGTGCCAGCAGCCGAGGCGGATCCCAAGAGACCCAGTACTTC	CASSRGGSQETQYF
TRBV28	-	TRBJ2-5	TRBD2	TGTGCCAGCAGTTTCAAGCGGGAGAGGAGGGAGACCCAGTACTTC	CASSFKRERRETQYF
TRBV3-1	-	TRBJ2-1	TRBD2	TGTGCCAGCAGCCCCGGACTAGCCGTCAATGAGCAGTTCTTC	CASSPGLAVNEQFF
TRBV5-1	-	TRBJ2-3	-	TGCGCCAGCAGCTTGGAGGCTAGGACTTGGACTGGCACAGATACGCAGTATTTT	CASSLEARTWTGTDTQYF
TRBV18	few	TRBJ1-2	TRBD1	TGTGCCAGCTCACACCGGGACAGGGGCTTGTCGGACTATGGCTACACCTTC	CASSHRDRGLSDYGYTF
TRBV20-1	many	TRBJ2-5	TRBD2	TGCAGTGCTAGAGTTCCCGGGAGGTTAAAAGAGACCCAGTACTTC	CSARVPGRLKETQYF
TRBV28	few	TRBJ2-5	-	TGTGCCAGCAGTTTCCGGGTCGGGGGAGGTGAGACCCAGTACTTC	CASSFRVGGGETQYF
TRBV18	-	TRBJ2-2	TRBD2	TGTGCCAGCTCACCGAGAGCGGGAGGCCCCACCGGGGAGCTGTTTTTT	CASSPRAGGPTGELFF
TRBV27	-	TRBJ1-5	TRBD1	TGTGCCAGCAGTTCTCAGGGGGCTTGGGGGCCCCAGCATTTT	CASSSQGAWGPQHF
TRBV4-2	-	TRBJ2-7	TRBD2	TGTGCCAGCAGCCAAGGGGGGGGATCGGGGGCCTACGAGCAGTACTTC	CASSQGGGSGAYEQYF
TRBV4-3	-	TRBJ2-5	TRBD1	TGCGCCAGCAGCCAAGACCGACAGGGGGTCGAGACCCAGTACTTC	CASSQDRQGVETQYF
TRBV4-1	-	TRBJ2-7	-	TGCGCCAGCAGCGGAGCCAACCGGGGCTACTACGAGCAGTACTTC	CASSGANRGYYEQYF
TRBV5-1	-	TRBJ2-5	-	TGCGCCAGCAGCCCCAATATTATAGCGGCGGAGACCCAGTACTTC	CASSPNIIAAETQYF
TRBV20-1	few	TRBJ2-3	-	TGCAGTGCTAGTTCGAACAGTCGGTACTTCACAGATACGCAGTATTTT	CSASSNSRYFTDTQYF
TRBV7-9	-	TRBJ2-7	TRBD1	TGTGCCAGCAGCGGCCGCCTCCGGGACAGGGATCCCTACGAGCAGTACTTC	CASSGRLRDRDPYEQYF
TRBV10-3	few	TRBJ2-7	-	TGTGCCATCAGTGAGAAGACAGGTCAATGGGGCTACGAGCAGTACTTC	CAISEKTGQWGYEQYF
TRBV29-1	few	TRBJ1-1	-	TGCAGCGTTGAGGGGACTCACACCGGGAACACTGAAGCTTTCTTT	CSVEGTHTGNTEAFF